These 10 T cell receptor beta chains came from one sample sequenced in a study of PD-1 blockade in classical Hodgkin lymphoma. The patients all showed relapse after autologous stem cell transplantation, while their brentuximab vedotin exposure varied. Profiling relied on immunoSEQ multiplex PCR, and the TCRdb table lists in-frame clones only, not all of them. The sample has approximately 13,000 clones, around 77% seen once. The sequencing here drew on peripheral blood mononuclear cells (PBMCs), taken at baseline. The source of these receptors is a human donor with classical Hodgkin lymphoma.

The chain carries TRBV18 and TRBJ2-7; the match to TRBD1 covers 7 bases. The length of the CDR3 is 14 residues. Trimming removed 1 base from V and 2 bases from J; junction bases left unmatched: 2. The germline CDR1 and CDR2 sequences are KGHSH and LQKENI. Written as DNA, the CDR3 is TGTGCCAGCTCACCACAGGGGGCTGCCTACGAGCAGTACTTC. Translation gives CASSPQGAAYEQYF.

CDR3 sequence reads: CASSWPGGGHLRSYNEQFF. The CDR3 nucleotides are TGTGCCAGCAGCTGGCCTGGGGGGGGCCACCTTCGGTCCTACAATGAGCAGTTCTTC. V and J are TRBV11-2 and TRBJ2-1; D perhaps matches TRBD2 (7 bases). Germline lookup yields CDR1 SGHAT and CDR2 FQNNGV. Trimming cost V 4 bases and J 1 base, with 23 bases left between them. This CDR3 contains 19 residues.

The V call is TRBV18, the J call TRBJ1-1, with D possibly TRBD1 on 6 matching bases. V was clipped by 2 bases and J by 8 bases, with 9 bases between them. The CDR3 length is 12 residues. Per germline, CDR1 KGHSH and CDR2 LQKENI. DNA for the CDR3: TGTGCCAGCTCACCATATACAGGGGAAGCTTTCTTT. Its protein is CASSPYTGEAFF.

V usage is TRBV5-1 and J usage is TRBJ2-7, with 7 nucleotides matching TRBD2. V shed 0 bases and J 4 bases; nucleotides not matched to a gene: 4. The CDR3 spans 14 residues. Germline CDR1 SGHRS, CDR2 YFSETQ. DNA for the CDR3: TGCGCCAGCAGCTTGGAACCTAGCGGTTACGAGCAGTACTTC. Its translation: CASSLEPSGYEQYF.

This clone was counted a single time. V gene TRBV11-2 combines with J gene TRBJ2-5; D possibly corresponds to TRBD2 (6 bases). Germline CDR1 is SGHAT and CDR2 is FQNNGV. V lost 4 bases, J lost 6 bases, and 12 bases lay in between. This CDR3 is built from 13 residues. DNA for the CDR3: TGTGCCAGCAGCTCGGGACTGCTAAAGACCCAGTACTTC. It translates to CASSSGLLKTQYF.

This clone came up once. The genes are TRBV5-3 and TRBJ1-2, with 12 bases lining up with TRBD1. TRBV5-3 is noted as an ORF with a role that remains uncertain. Germline trimming cut 0 bases from V and 7 bases from J; bases unmatched to any gene: 13. The CDR3 is made up of 18 amino acids. CDR3 sequence reads: CARSLVPGQGALVVGYTF. In DNA form, the CDR3 reads TGTGCCAGAAGCTTGGTTCCGGGACAGGGGGCCCTTGTGGTTGGCTACACCTTC.

The V gene is TRBV9, the J gene TRBJ1-2; unclear D gene. The CDR3 has 14 residues. Trimming left V 4 bases short and J 4 bases short, with 14 bases between. The germline V gene encodes CDR1 SGDLS and CDR2 YYNGEE. The CDR3 DNA sequence: TGTGCCAGCAGCCCCTCCGAGCGGATCTATGGCTACACCTTC. Translating gives CASSPSERIYGYTF.

This clone was seen just once. The rearrangement uses TRBV4-1 and TRBJ1-1; 11 nucleotides agree with TRBD1. The V gene end was trimmed by 0 bases and the J gene end by 0 bases; junction bases not matched to a gene: 12. This CDR3 is 20 amino acids long. The germline V gene encodes CDR1 MGHRA and CDR2 YSYEKL. CDR3 amino acids: CASSQDALAGTGGLNTEAFF. DNA of the CDR3: TGCGCCAGCAGCCAAGATGCCTTAGCCGGGACAGGGGGACTGAACACTGAAGCTTTCTTT.

The V call is TRBV18, the J call TRBJ2-1; tentative D call: TRBD2 (6 bases). This CDR3 contains 14 residues. The germline gives CDR1 KGHSH, CDR2 LQKENI. Trimming removed 6 bases from V and 9 bases from J, with 18 bases in between. This chain's CDR3 is CASSPSWGGVEQFF. CDR3 coding DNA: TGTGCCAGCTCTCCGTCCTGGGGCGGGGTTGAGCAGTTCTTC.

V gene TRBV18 combines with J gene TRBJ2-1; 9 nucleotides agree with TRBD1. Trimming took 4 bases from V and 6 from J; bases not matched to a gene: 7. The CDR3 sequence is 15 residues long. Germline V gene sequence: CDR1 KGHSH, CDR2 LQKENI. CDR3 region: CASSLRDRATNEQFF. In DNA, the CDR3 is TGTGCCAGCTCACTCCGGGACAGGGCCACCAATGAGCAGTTCTTC.